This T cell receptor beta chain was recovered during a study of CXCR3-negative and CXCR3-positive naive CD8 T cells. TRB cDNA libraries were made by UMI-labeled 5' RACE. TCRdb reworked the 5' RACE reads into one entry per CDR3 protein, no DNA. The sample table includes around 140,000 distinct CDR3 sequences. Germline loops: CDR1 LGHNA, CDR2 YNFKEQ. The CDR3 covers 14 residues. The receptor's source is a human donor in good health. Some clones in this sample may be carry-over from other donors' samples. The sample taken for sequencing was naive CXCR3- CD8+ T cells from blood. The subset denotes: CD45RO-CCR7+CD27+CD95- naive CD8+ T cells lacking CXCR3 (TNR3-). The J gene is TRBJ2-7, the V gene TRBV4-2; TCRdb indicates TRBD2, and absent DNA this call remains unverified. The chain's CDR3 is CASSQGAETYEQYF.